The 27 T cell receptor beta chains presented below share a single source sample, sequenced in a study of T cell responses to AZD1222 COVID-19 vaccine. TCRdb's copy holds only in-frame clones and misses some; the assay was immunoSEQ multiplex PCR. The sample records about 120,000 clones, about 91% being singletons. The starting material was peripheral blood, obtained on day 0 of AZD1222 vaccination. The source of these receptors is an adult in good health.

The V call is TRBV5-1, the J call TRBJ2-2; D gene uncertain. The germline CDR1 and CDR2 sequences are SGHRS and YFSETQ. V was trimmed by 5 bases and J by 0 bases, leaving 20 bases between them. The CDR3 runs 18 residues. The CDR3 spells CASSTARRSDPNTGELFF. CDR3 nucleotides: TGCGCCAGCAGTACGGCCCGAAGGTCAGACCCGAACACCGGGGAGCTGTTTTTT.

V is TRBV12-5 and J is TRBJ2-1; a possible D gene is TRBD2 (6 bases). CDR1 is LGHNT, CDR2 FRNRAP, per germline. V lost 8 bases to trimming and J lost 0 bases, with 11 bases between them. The CDR3 contains 14 residues. CDR3 in amino acids: CASRRGSSYNEQFF. The CDR3 DNA is TGTGCTAGTAGGCGGGGTAGCTCCTACAATGAGCAGTTCTTC.

The chain has TRBV7-2 and TRBJ1-2; the D is unclear. This CDR3 is built from 15 residues. Looked up from germline, CDR1 is SGHTA and CDR2 is FQGNSA. V gave up 2 bases and J gave up 0 bases, with 10 bases separating them. The CDR3 region is CASSLIHGANYGYTF. CDR3 nucleotides: TGTGCCAGCAGCTTAATTCATGGTGCTAACTATGGCTACACCTTC.

J is TRBJ1-6 and V is TRBV7-2; 9 bases match TRBD1. CDR1 is SGHTA, CDR2 FQGNSA, per germline. The CDR3 is 17 amino acids. Losses at the gene ends were 5 bases for V and 2 bases for J; bases not matched to a gene: 7. The CDR3 is CASSIGQGLTYNSPLHF. DNA for the CDR3: TGTGCCAGCAGCATCGGACAGGGGCTGACCTATAATTCACCCCTCCACTTT.

The rearrangement joins TRBV19 to TRBJ2-3; 13 bases fit TRBD2. J was trimmed by 6 bases and V by 6 bases; bases with no gene match: 6. Germline values: CDR1 LNHDA, CDR2 SQIVND (reference sequence). The CDR3 contains 15 residues. The CDR3 sequence: CASSPTSGGLDTQYF. The CDR3 nucleotides are TGTGCCAGTAGCCCGACTAGCGGGGGGCTGGATACGCAGTATTTT.

The chain joins TRBV18 to TRBJ2-3, with D perhaps matching TRBD1 or TRBD2 (5 bases each). The length of the CDR3 is 14 residues. With 4 bases removed from V and 2 bases from J, the gap between germline ends came to 10 bases. The germline V gene has CDR1 KGHSH and CDR2 LQKENI. CDR3 in amino acids: CASSQSGTTDTQYF. CDR3 DNA: TGTGCCAGCTCACAATCCGGGACCACAGATACGCAGTATTTT.

This clone turned up a few times. The J gene is TRBJ1-5, the V gene TRBV6-5, with D perhaps TRBD1 (5 bases). The length of the CDR3 is 13 residues. Trimming removed 7 bases at V and 7 bases at J, with 14 bases between. In germline, CDR1 is MNHEY, CDR2 SVGAGI. This CDR3 reads CASNQGVDQPQHF. CDR3 DNA: TGTGCCAGCAACCAAGGGGTGGACCAGCCCCAGCATTTT.

The chain is built from TRBV21-1 and TRBJ1-5; the table assigns TRBD1, which was not confirmed against the DNA. TRBV21-1 corresponds to a pseudogene. This CDR3 region has 15 residues. Written as DNA, the CDR3 is TGTGCCAGCAGCAAATGCAGGGGGCGCGATCAGCCCCAGCATTTT. Translated, it gives CASSKCRGRDQPQHF.

This chain uses TRBV6-1 with TRBJ1-5; perhaps TRBD1 as D (5 bases). The CDR3 length is 13 residues. Trimming cost V 1 base and J 5 bases, with 6 bases left between them. Germline V lookup: CDR1 MNHNS, CDR2 SASEGT. CDR3 residues: CASSEGQHQPQHF. CDR3 bases: TGTGCCAGCAGTGAAGGACAGCATCAGCCCCAGCATTTT.

The chain employs TRBV6-2 or TRBV6-3 and TRBJ1-5; D is perhaps TRBD1 (6 bases). Germline V gene lookup returns CDR1 MNHEY and CDR2 SVGEGT. The CDR3 spans 19 residues. Trimming shortened V by 2 bases and J by 0 bases, and 20 bases separated the two germline ends. The CDR3, as DNA: TGTGCCAGCAGTTACAACGTGGGCAGGGGATCATATAGCAATCAGCCCCAGCATTTT. The encoded protein is CASSYNVGRGSYSNQPQHF.

The chain joins TRBV4-2 to TRBJ1-4; 7 bases align to TRBD1. V shed 0 bases, J shed 4 bases, and the junction held 2 bases outside the gene matches. This CDR3 has 15 residues. Germline lookup yields CDR1 LGHNA and CDR2 YNFKEQ. For the CDR3, the DNA is TGTGCCAGCAGCCAAGACGCAGGGGGTAATGAAAAACTGTTTTTT. It is translated as CASSQDAGGNEKLFF.

The V and J genes are TRBV6-2 or TRBV6-3 and TRBJ2-1, with TRBD2 matching over 11 bases. Germline loops: CDR1 MNHEY, CDR2 SVGEGT. With V trimmed by 6 bases and J by 7 bases, 11 bases remained unmatched. CDR3 length: 16 amino acids. CDR3 nucleotides: TGTGCCAGCAGCCCCTTTAGCGGGGGGGCCGGTAATGAGCAGTTCTTC. Its translation: CASSPFSGGAGNEQFF.

The rearrangement uses TRBV2 and TRBJ1-3; unclear D gene. This CDR3 spans 16 amino acids. Trimming took off 0 bases at V and 2 bases at J, with 11 bases between the two ends. Germline V gene sequence: CDR1 SNHLY, CDR2 FYNNEI. CDR3 sequence reads: CASSEAAGYTGNTIYF. CDR3 nucleotides: TGTGCCAGCAGTGAAGCGGCGGGTTATACTGGAAACACCATATATTTT. Looking up the rest from reference TRBV2 and TRBJ1-3 gives the full variable domain: EPEVTQTPSHQVTQMGQEVILRCVPISNHLYFYWYRQILGQKVEFLVSFYNNEISEKSEIFDDQFSVERPDGSNFTLKIRSTKLEDSAMYFCASSEAAGYTGNTIYFGEGSWLTVV.

V usage is TRBV6-5 and J usage is TRBJ2-7; D uncertain. CDR3 length equals 13 residues. V was trimmed by 6 bases and J by 3 bases, leaving 12 bases between them. Germline V gene data show CDR1 as MNHEY and CDR2 as SVGAGI. Here the CDR3 DNA reads TGTGCCAGCAGAGCAGGCGTTATCTACGAGCAGTACTTC. Its translation: CASRAGVIYEQYF.

In regard to this clone: Compared with germline, one end of the junction differs, possibly owing to a read error. V usage is TRBV7-9 and J usage is TRBJ2-3; 9 nucleotides match TRBD2. The CDR3 runs 15 residues. Germline CDR1 reads SEHNR; CDR2 reads FQNEAQ (reference sequence). CDR3 nucleotide sequence: TGTGCCAGCAGCATAGCGGGGGCCGGCACAGATACGCAGTATTTT. It codes for CASSIAGAGTDTQYF. Variable domain in full (rest from reference TRBV7-9 and TRBJ2-3): DTGVSQNPRHKITKRGQNVTFRCDPISEHNRLYWYRQTLGQGPEFLTYFQNEAQLEKSRLLSDRFSAERPKGSFSTLEIQRTEQGDSAMYLCASSIAGAGTDTQYFGPGTRLTVL.

V and J are TRBV28 and TRBJ1-1, with 7 positions matching TRBD1. This CDR3 is built from 14 residues. V lost 6 bases to trimming and J lost 1 base; unmatched junction nucleotides: 5. Germline V gene data show CDR1 as MDHEN and CDR2 as SYDVKM. The CDR3 nucleotides read TGTGCCAGCAGCACAGGGGTTTCGAACACTGAAGCTTTCTTT. Translating it yields CASSTGVSNTEAFF. The full variable domain, completed using reference TRBV28 and TRBJ1-1, is DVKVTQSSRYLVKRTGEKVFLECVQDMDHENMFWYRQDPGLGLRLIYFSYDVKMKEKGDIPEGYSVSREKKERFSLILESASTNQTSMYLCASSTGVSNTEAFFGQGTRLTVV.

This chain uses TRBV5-4 with TRBJ1-6; D gene unclear. The V gene lost 3 bases and the J gene lost 9 bases, with 10 bases spanning the gap. This CDR3 spans 13 amino acids. CDR1 and CDR2 (germline): SGHNT, YYREEE (reference sequence). The CDR3 here is CASSSTSSSPLHF. In DNA form, the CDR3 reads TGTGCCAGCAGCTCAACTAGTAGTTCACCCCTCCACTTT.

The rearrangement joins TRBV14 to TRBJ1-2; no definite D call. There are 12 residues in the CDR3. The ends were cut back, 2 bases at V and 12 bases at J, with 13 bases in the middle. Looked up from germline, CDR1 is SGHDN and CDR2 is FVKESK. The CDR3, as DNA: TGTGCCAGCAGCCAATTCCGAGAGCCAGACACCTTC. Amino acids: CASSQFREPDTF.

This chain connects TRBV28 to TRBJ1-2; D remains ambiguous. Trimming stripped 5 bases from V and 4 bases from J, with 17 bases between. The CDR3 consists of 15 residues. Germline CDR1 and CDR2: MDHEN and SYDVKM. The CDR3 here is CASSLRTGPPYGYTF. CDR3 in DNA: TGTGCCAGCAGTCTTAGAACCGGACCACCCTATGGCTACACCTTC.

The J gene is TRBJ2-2, the V gene TRBV5-4; TRBD2 matches 12 bases. Germline trimming cut 4 bases from V and 7 bases from J; bases unmatched to any gene: 8. The length of the CDR3 is 16 residues. Germline V gene lookup returns CDR1 SGHNT and CDR2 YYREEE (reference sequence). As DNA, the CDR3 is TGTGCCAGCAGCCCCCGACTAGCGGGGGAAGTCGGGGAGCTGTTTTTT. The encoded protein is CASSPRLAGEVGELFF.

This clone was seen only once. V is TRBV4-3 and J is TRBJ2-5, with TRBD2 matching 11 bases. Germline trimming cut 4 bases from V and 5 bases from J; bases unmatched to any gene: 6. CDR3 length: 15 amino acids. Germline loops: CDR1 LGHNA, CDR2 YSLEER. In DNA form, the CDR3 reads TGCGCCAGCAGCCGAGTAGCGGGGGGGCGTGAGACCCAGTACTTC. It yields the protein CASSRVAGGRETQYF.

For the CDR3, the DNA is TGTGCCAGCAGCTTACGGGGGATCGCCAATCAGCCCCAGCATTTT. Residues: CASSLRGIANQPQHF. The rearrangement links TRBV11-2 to TRBJ1-5; a possible D gene is TRBD1 (5 bases). The CDR3 is made up of 15 amino acids. V lost 2 bases and J 3 bases, leaving 11 bases between the germline ends. Germline V gene sequence: CDR1 SGHAT, CDR2 FQNNGV.

V gene TRBV19 combines with J gene TRBJ2-1; possible D gene TRBD1, 6 bases. The germline CDR1 and CDR2 sequences are LNHDA and SQIVND (reference sequence). Trimming removed 3 bases at V and 4 bases at J, with 16 bases between. The CDR3 extends over 16 amino acids. The CDR3 sequence is CASSILGDTVYNEQFF. Written as DNA, the CDR3 is TGTGCCAGTAGTATCTTGGGGGACACAGTTTACAATGAGCAGTTCTTC.

This clone was picked up a small number of times. The gene calls are TRBV19 and TRBJ1-2; 8 nucleotides match TRBD1. This CDR3 region has 13 residues. CDR1 is LNHDA, CDR2 SQIVND, per germline (reference sequence). Losses at the gene ends were 4 bases for V and 7 bases for J; bases not matched to a gene: 5. This CDR3 reads CASSKDRDSGYTF. The CDR3 DNA follows: TGTGCCAGTAGTAAGGACAGGGATTCTGGCTACACCTTC.

The chain joins TRBV7-2 to TRBJ2-2; 9 bases fit TRBD1. V lost 1 base and J lost 5; bases outside the gene matches: 11. Germline lookup yields CDR1 SGHTA and CDR2 FQGNSA. This CDR3 is built from 18 residues. CDR3 nucleotides: TGTGCCAGCAGCTTAGTAGTGGCGGGACAGGGAGGGACCGGGGAGCTGTTTTTT. It translates to CASSLVVAGQGGTGELFF.

This clone turned up a few times. Different DNA sequences within this sample yield the same CDR3. This chain joins TRBV3-1 (or the pseudogene TRBV3-2) and TRBJ2-5, with a weak D call TRBD2 (5 bases). In germline, CDR1 is LGHDT, CDR2 YNNKEL (reference sequence). The V gene lost 1 base and the J gene lost 4 bases, with 13 bases spanning the gap. This CDR3 spans 15 amino acids. CDR3 sequence reads: CASSQGQAGGETQYF. Here the CDR3 DNA reads TGTGCCAGCAGCCAAGGCCAGGCAGGAGGAGAGACCCAGTACTTC.

This clone was counted between two and nine times. V usage is TRBV6-2 or TRBV6-3 and J usage is TRBJ2-7; TRBD1 aligns across 9 bases. V lost 6 bases and J lost 6; bases outside the gene matches: 9. The germline CDR1 and CDR2 sequences are MNHEY and SVGEGT. The CDR3 totals 14 residues. In nucleotides, the CDR3 is TGTGCCAGCAGCAATACAGGGGGCGCATCCGAGCAGTACTTC. It yields the protein CASSNTGGASEQYF.